The 5 T cell receptor beta chains presented below share a single source sample, sequenced in a study of OX40 agonist ivuxolimab in advanced cancers. Libraries came from the immunoSEQ multiplex PCR assay. This is the immuneACCESS table as TCRdb keeps it, with only in-frame sequences that have V and J called. A part of the clones is gone; compared with another copy, unresolved V genes explain less than half, and the rest is unexplained. This sample has 60,000 to 85,000 clones in its table, and 87% of those were observed once. Clones ranked in the top ten supply 0.45% to 0.55% of the sample. Sequenced here: CD4+ or CD8+ T cells sorted from blood, sampled in a trial of the OX40 agonist ivuxolimab. Receptors were obtained from an adult with an advanced solid tumor such as melanoma, head and neck, liver or kidney cancer.

The chain is built from TRBV2 and TRBJ1-1, with 9 bases matching TRBD1. The V gene's germline CDR1 is SNHLY and CDR2 FYNNEI. The CDR3 loop spans 13 amino acids. Trimming at V came to 9 bases and at J to 1 base, leaving 3 bases not matched to a gene. Here the CDR3 DNA reads TGTGCCAGTCAGGGACAGGGGAACACTGAAGCTTTCTTT. Amino acid sequence: CASQGQGNTEAFF.

The CDR3 loop reads CASKRARSTDTQYF. The CDR3 region has the DNA TGCGCCAGCAAGCGAGCGAGGTCCACAGATACGCAGTATTTT. The rearrangement links TRBV10-2 to TRBJ2-3; D is ambiguous. The V and J ends lost 7 bases and 2 bases respectively, with 13 bases between them. The CDR3 contains 14 residues. Per the germline V gene, CDR1 is WSHSY and CDR2 is SAAADI.

The V call is TRBV20-1, the J call TRBJ2-5; either TRBD1 or TRBD2 may supply D (6 bases each). Germline assignment: CDR1 DFQATT and CDR2 SNEGSKA (reference sequence). V was pared by 5 bases and J by 7 bases, with 11 bases between. This CDR3 region has 11 residues. This CDR3 is CSAEGGGTQYF. The CDR3 DNA follows: TGCAGTGCTGAGGGGGGCGGGACCCAGTACTTC.

The count of this clone is one. V usage is TRBV30 and J usage is TRBJ1-6; D gene unclear. Germline V gene lookup returns CDR1 GTSNPN and CDR2 SVGIG (reference sequence). V gave up 1 base and J gave up 6 bases, with 10 bases separating them. This CDR3 region has 14 residues. The DNA of the CDR3 is TGTGCCTGGAGTGGGGGTTCTCCTAATTCACCCCTCCACTTT. This sequence encodes CAWSGGSPNSPLHF.

The gene calls are TRBV2 and TRBJ1-5; 8 positions match TRBD1. The CDR3 runs 14 residues. Looked up from germline, CDR1 is SNHLY and CDR2 is FYNNEI. Trimming removed 6 bases from V and 5 bases from J; junction bases left unmatched: 6. The CDR3 bases are TGTGCCAGCAGGCCGACAGGGGACTATCAGCCCCAGCATTTT. Protein product: CASRPTGDYQPQHF.